The TCR beta chain under discussion was sequenced for a study of T cell responses to AZD1222 COVID-19 vaccine. Whole-study findings and limits: Without day 14 samples, only post-peak T cell repertoires were studied.

This clone was observed a single time. Its matching antigen is unknown. Trimming pared 0 bases from V and 3 bases from J, leaving 12 bases between. There are 15 residues in the CDR3. The germline V gene encodes CDR1 LGHNA and CDR2 YNFKEQ. Assay used: immunoSEQ multiplex PCR; TCRdb lists only in-frame clones, some missing. This sample has 180,000 or so clones; roughly 91% occur once, and the top ten carry approximately 1.9%. The specimen comprised peripheral blood, sampled 28 days after the second AZD1222 dose. The origin of this receptor is an adult who received the AZD1222 COVID-19 vaccine. J is TRBJ2-7 and V is TRBV4-2, with D possibly being TRBD1 (6 bases). CDR3 DNA sequence: TGTGCCAGCAGCCAAGATTACAAGGGGGTCTACGAGCAGTACTTC. Translated: CASSQDYKGVYEQYF.